Given below is one T cell receptor beta chain in context. These data belong to a study of blood T cell repertoires in COVID-19. CDR1 and CDR2 from the germline V gene are KGHDR and SFDVKD. V lost 4 bases and J lost 5; bases outside the gene matches: 7. This CDR3 has 17 residues. The authors' processing: Nucleated cell number was recorded as an estimate derived from reference gene primer amplification. Some clones are missing from TCRdb's copy, which holds only in-frame ones; the method was immunoSEQ multiplex PCR. V and J calls and clone size are those listed in that table; D and trimming were worked out from the DNA. The sample gives around 280,000 clones, 90% of which show up once; about 1.5% is in the top ten. The cohort comprised adults aged about 18 to 90 years residing in some 24 US areas.

The receptor comes from a woman aged 18-29 years with acute COVID-19. Material for sequencing was PBMCs or T cells enriched from blood (not recorded which). The V call is TRBV24-1, the J call TRBJ2-5; 15 positions agree with TRBD2. The CDR3 protein is CATSDGLAGGPGETQYF. In DNA, the CDR3 is TGTGCCACCAGTGACGGACTAGCGGGAGGGCCGGGGGAGACCCAGTACTTC.